This T cell receptor beta chain was recovered during a study of blood T cell repertoires in COVID-19. TCRdb keeps only in-frame clones here, not all; method: immunoSEQ multiplex PCR. The repertoire includes about 120,000 clones, roughly 90% of them detected once, and around 7.3% sits in the top ten. Trimming at V came to 4 bases and at J to 5 bases, leaving 7 bases not matched to a gene. From germline, CDR1 is SGHTS and CDR2 YDEGEE. The CDR3 extends over 15 amino acids. The V gene is TRBV5-8, the J gene TRBJ1-5; TRBD1 aligns across 9 bases. This clonotype originated in a man in his fifties or sixties with acute or convalescent COVID-19. Specimen: peripheral blood. CDR3 DNA sequence: TGTGCCAGCAGCCAGATGGGACAGGGCTATCAGCCCCAGCATTTT. This codes for CASSQMGQGYQPQHF.